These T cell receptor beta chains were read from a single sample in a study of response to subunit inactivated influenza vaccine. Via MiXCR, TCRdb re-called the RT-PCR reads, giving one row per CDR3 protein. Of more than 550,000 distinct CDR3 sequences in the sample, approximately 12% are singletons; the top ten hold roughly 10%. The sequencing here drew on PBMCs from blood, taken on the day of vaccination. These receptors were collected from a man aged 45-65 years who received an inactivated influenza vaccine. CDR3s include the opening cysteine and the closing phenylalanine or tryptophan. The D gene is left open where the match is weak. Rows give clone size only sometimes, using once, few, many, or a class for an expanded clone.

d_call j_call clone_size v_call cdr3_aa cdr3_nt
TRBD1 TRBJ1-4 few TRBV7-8 CASSQGQGNEKLFF TGTGCCAGCAGCCAGGGACAGGGGAACGAAAAACTGTTTTTT
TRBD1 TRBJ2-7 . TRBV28 CASRGQGYYEQYF TGTGCCAGCAGGGGACAGGGCTACTACGAGCAGTACTTC
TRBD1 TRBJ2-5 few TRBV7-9 CASSWKGTGEETQYF TGTGCCAGCAGCTGGAAAGGGACAGGGGAAGAGACCCAGTACTTC
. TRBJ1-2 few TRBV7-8 CASSQWGFGYTF TGTGCCAGCAGCCAATGGGGATTTGGCTACACCTTC
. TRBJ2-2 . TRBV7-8 CASSLPWAGGANTGELFF TGTGCCAGCAGCCTCCCTTGGGCAGGCGGTGCGAACACCGGGGAGCTGTTTTTT
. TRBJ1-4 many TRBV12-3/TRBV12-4 CASSLGAHEKLFF TGTGCCAGCAGTTTAGGCGCTCATGAAAAACTGTTTTTT
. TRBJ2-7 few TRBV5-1 CASSSRGGHEQYF TGCGCCAGCAGCTCCCGAGGAGGTCACGAGCAGTACTTC
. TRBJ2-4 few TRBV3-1 CASSQGLNIQYF TGTGCCAGCAGCCAAGGGCTGAACATTCAGTACTTC
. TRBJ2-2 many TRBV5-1 CASSLRSGDTGELFF TGCGCCAGCAGCTTACGAAGTGGTGACACCGGGGAGCTGTTTTTT
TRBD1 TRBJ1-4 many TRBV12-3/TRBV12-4 CASSPRDRVGKLFF TGTGCCAGCAGTCCTCGGGACAGGGTGGGAAAACTGTTTTTT
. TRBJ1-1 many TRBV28 CASSLFVFGEGTEAFF TGTGCCAGCAGTTTATTCGTTTTCGGGGAGGGCACTGAAGCTTTCTTT
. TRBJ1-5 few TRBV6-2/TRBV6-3 CASSYGQTVLSNQPQHF TGTGCCAGCAGTTACGGGCAGACGGTGTTGAGCAATCAGCCCCAGCATTTT
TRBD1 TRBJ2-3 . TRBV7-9 CASSLGRTGGTDTQYF TGTGCCAGCAGCTTAGGACGGACAGGGGGCACAGATACGCAGTATTTT
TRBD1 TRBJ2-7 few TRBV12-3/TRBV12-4 CASSLRAGGSYEQYF TGTGCCAGCAGTTTAAGGGCAGGGGGATCCTACGAGCAGTACTTC
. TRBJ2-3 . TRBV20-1 CSAPPRLAASTDTQYF TGCAGTGCTCCACCCCGGTTAGCGGCAAGCACAGATACGCAGTATTTT
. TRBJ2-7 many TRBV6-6 CASSYSTVEQYF TGTGCCAGCAGTTACTCCACAGTAGAGCAGTACTTC
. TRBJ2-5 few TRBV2 CASSDRTGQETQYF TGTGCCAGCAGTGACCGAACAGGGCAAGAGACCCAGTACTTC
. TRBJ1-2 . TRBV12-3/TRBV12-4 CASSNSVGYTF TGTGCCAGCAGTAACTCAGTGGGCTACACCTTC
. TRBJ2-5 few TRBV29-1 CSYRRQQETQYF TGCAGCTACCGGCGCCAACAAGAGACCCAGTACTTC
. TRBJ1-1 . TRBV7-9 CASSLQPNTEAFF TGTGCCAGCAGCCTCCAGCCGAACACTGAAGCTTTCTTT
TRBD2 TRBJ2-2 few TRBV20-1 CSARVAGVNTGELFF TGCAGTGCTAGAGTTGCGGGGGTGAACACCGGGGAGCTGTTTTTT
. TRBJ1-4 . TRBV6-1 CASKDEKLFF TGTGCCAGCAAAGATGAAAAACTGTTTTTT
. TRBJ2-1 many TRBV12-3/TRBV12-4 CASSFGGAPYNEQFF TGTGCCAGCAGTTTCGGCGGGGCCCCGTACAATGAGCAGTTCTTC
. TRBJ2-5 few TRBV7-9 CASSLRSFEETQYF TGTGCCAGCAGCTTAAGGAGCTTCGAAGAGACCCAGTACTTC
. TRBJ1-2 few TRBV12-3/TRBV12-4 CASTLWGGGYGYTF TGTGCCAGCACCCTGTGGGGGGGCGGCTATGGCTACACCTTC
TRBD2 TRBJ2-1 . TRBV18 CASSPLTSGGMNEQFF TGTGCCAGCTCACCCCTGACTAGCGGGGGGATGAATGAGCAGTTCTTC
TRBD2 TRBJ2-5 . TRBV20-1 CSATLAGGRLETQYF TGCAGTGCAACGTTGGCGGGAGGGCGATTGGAGACCCAGTACTTC
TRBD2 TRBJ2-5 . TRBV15 CATSGLGGETQYF TGTGCCACCAGCGGCCTCGGGGGGGAGACCCAGTACTTC
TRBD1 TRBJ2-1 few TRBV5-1 CASSLAKRDRDEQFF TGCGCCAGCAGCTTGGCCAAGAGGGACAGGGATGAGCAGTTCTTC
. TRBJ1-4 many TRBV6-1 CASSDRRQPSGEKLFF TGTGCCAGCAGTGACAGAAGACAGCCGAGCGGTGAAAAACTGTTTTTT
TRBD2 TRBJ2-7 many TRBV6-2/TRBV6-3 CASSSYLLAGTDGEQYF TGTGCCAGCAGTTCCTATTTACTAGCGGGGACGGACGGGGAGCAGTACTTC
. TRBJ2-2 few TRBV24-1 CATRASTGELFF TGTGCCACCAGGGCCAGCACCGGGGAGCTGTTTTTT
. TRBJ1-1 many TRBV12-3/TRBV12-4 CASSFQQVSTAFF TGTGCCAGCAGTTTCCAGCAGGTTTCTACGGCTTTCTTT
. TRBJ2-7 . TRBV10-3 CAISDGLAYEQYF TGTGCCATCAGTGATGGACTGGCTTACGAGCAGTACTTC
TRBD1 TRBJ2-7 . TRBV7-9 CASSAPLGQVTFYEQYF TGTGCCAGCAGCGCGCCCCTCGGACAGGTTACCTTCTACGAGCAGTACTTC
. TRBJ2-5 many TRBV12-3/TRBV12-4 CASSLGVPGTQYF TGTGCCAGCAGTTTGGGCGTACCGGGGACCCAGTACTTC
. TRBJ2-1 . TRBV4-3 CASSHRGAHNEQFF TGCGCCAGCAGCCACAGGGGGGCCCACAATGAGCAGTTCTTC
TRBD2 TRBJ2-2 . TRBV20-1 CSAPIFPSSGSAVVF TGCAGTGCCCCGATTTTTCCGTCTAGCGGGTCAGCTGTGGTTTTT
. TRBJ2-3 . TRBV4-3 CASSQDRRLAGIDTQYF TGCGCCAGCAGCCAAGATCGGCGGCTAGCTGGTATAGATACGCAGTATTTT
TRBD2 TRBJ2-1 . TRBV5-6 CASSPSGTSGRNEQFF TGTGCCAGCAGCCCATCCGGGACTAGCGGGAGGAATGAGCAGTTCTTC
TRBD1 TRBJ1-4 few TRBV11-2 CASTLMGQRNEKLFF TGTGCCAGCACCCTAATGGGACAGCGGAATGAAAAACTGTTTTTT